These 18 T cell receptor beta chains originate from one sample sequenced in a study of beta chain features in type 1 diabetes. Reverse transcribing all isolated RNA meant expressed TCRB transcripts were sequenced. Some clones are missing from TCRdb's copy, which holds only in-frame ones; the method was immunoSEQ multiplex PCR. The sample shows some 360,000 clones, about 20% of them seen only once. Sequenced material: naive CD4+ T cells from blood. The receptors derive from a woman between 18 and 30 years old in good health.

The V call is TRBV11-3, the J call TRBJ2-7; possible D gene TRBD2, 5 bases. Trimming removed 2 bases at V and 9 bases at J, with 11 bases between. The CDR3 sequence is 12 residues long. Per germline, CDR1 SGHNT and CDR2 YENEEA. CDR3 DNA: TGTGCCAGCAGCTTAAGGACTTCAGGGCAGTACTTC. The encoded protein is CASSLRTSGQYF.

J is TRBJ2-7 and V is TRBV5-6; 15 bases map to TRBD2. CDR3 size: 16 residues. V trimming: 1 base; J trimming: 3 bases; junction bases outside the gene matches: 2. CDR1 is SGHDT and CDR2 is YYEEEE in the germline V gene. Here the CDR3 reads CASSLPGLAGGYEQYF. The CDR3 DNA reads as TGTGCCAGCAGCTTGCCGGGACTAGCGGGAGGCTACGAGCAGTACTTC.

V is TRBV4-2 and J is TRBJ2-7; 14 positions match TRBD2. The CDR3 sequence is 14 residues long. CDR1 LGHNA and CDR2 YNFKEQ come from the germline V gene. Trimming removed 3 bases from V and 6 bases from J; junction bases left unmatched: 1. The DNA for the CDR3 is TGTGCCAGCAGCCACGGGACTAGCGGGGGCGAGCAGTACTTC. It codes for CASSHGTSGGEQYF.

The gene calls are TRBV14 and TRBJ2-5; D possibly corresponds to TRBD2 (6 bases). Looked up from germline, CDR1 is SGHDN and CDR2 is FVKESK. The ends were cut back, 1 base at V and 7 bases at J, with 10 bases in the middle. CDR3 size: 13 residues. DNA for the CDR3: TGTGCCAGCAGCCAAGCATTGGGGGGGACCCAGTACTTC. Translation: CASSQALGGTQYF.

This clone has just a few counts. The chain recombines TRBV7-9 with TRBJ2-7, with 11 bases matching TRBD1. The V gene's germline CDR1 is SEHNR and CDR2 FQNEAQ (reference sequence). There are 15 residues in the CDR3. V dropped 5 bases and J dropped 6; count of bases not matched to a gene: 9. The chain's CDR3 is CASSLGTGGVREQYF. CDR3 coding DNA: TGTGCCAGCAGCCTCGGGACAGGGGGAGTTCGCGAGCAGTACTTC. Full variable domain (outside the CDR3, taken from reference TRBV7-9 and TRBJ2-7): DTGVSQNPRHKITKRGQNVTFRCDPISEHNRLYWYRQTLGQGPEFLTYFQNEAQLEKSRLLSDRFSAERPKGSFSTLEIQRTEQGDSAMYLCASSLGTGGVREQYFGPGTRLTVT.

This clone was counted a few times. The chain joins TRBV21-1 to TRBJ2-7; the table names TRBD1, a call not compared with the DNA. TRBV21-1 is recorded as a pseudogene. The CDR3 loop spans 18 amino acids. CDR3 loop: CASSKRFRTGGIGREQYF. The CDR3 DNA reads as TGTGCCAGCAGCAAACGGTTCCGGACAGGGGGCATCGGTCGCGAGCAGTACTTC.

This rearrangement joins TRBV30 to TRBJ2-3; D gene unclear. This CDR3 is 15 amino acids long. Per the germline V gene, CDR1 is GTSNPN and CDR2 is SVGIG (reference sequence). Trimming removed 1 base from V and 1 base from J, with 12 bases in between. Here the CDR3 reads CAWSGHLTGTDTQYF. Here the CDR3 DNA reads TGTGCCTGGAGTGGCCATCTCACTGGCACAGATACGCAGTATTTT.

The chain has TRBV29-1 and TRBJ1-5; TRBD1 aligns across 7 bases. The germline gives CDR1 SQVTM, CDR2 ANQGSEA. The CDR3 loop spans 13 amino acids. The V gene end was trimmed by 4 bases and the J gene end by 2 bases; junction bases not matched to a gene: 2. In nucleotides, the CDR3 is TGCAGCGTTGCAGGACAGGGCAATCAGCCCCAGCATTTT. It specifies CSVAGQGNQPQHF.

CDR3 nucleotide sequence: TGCGCCAGCAGCCCCTCGGGGGTGGACACTGAAGCTTTCTTT. Translated, it gives CASSPSGVDTEAFF. V and J are TRBV5-1 and TRBJ1-1, with D maybe TRBD1 (5 bases). The CDR3 totals 14 residues. V was trimmed by 4 bases and J by 3 bases, leaving 13 bases between them. Per germline, CDR1 SGHRS and CDR2 YFSETQ.

This clone has a handful of counts. This chain's CDR3 is CAWGGSGANVLTF. The CDR3, as DNA: TGTGCCTGGGGAGGATCTGGGGCCAACGTCCTGACTTTC. The chain couples TRBV30 to TRBJ2-6, with a weak D call TRBD2 (5 bases). The CDR3 covers 13 residues. Trimming stripped 5 bases from V and 1 base from J, with 6 bases between. Germline V gene sequence: CDR1 GTSNPN, CDR2 SVGIG (reference sequence).

The chain joins TRBV2 to TRBJ2-1; D unresolved. This CDR3 region has 12 residues. V lost 6 bases and J lost 10, with 13 bases in between. From germline, CDR1 is SNHLY and CDR2 FYNNEI. In nucleotides, the CDR3 is TGTGCCAGCAGCGAAAATTACATGGAGCAGTTCTTC. Translation: CASSENYMEQFF.

The chain recombines TRBV10-3 with TRBJ2-2, with D possibly being TRBD1 (5 bases). Germline CDR1 ENHRY, CDR2 SYGVKD. This CDR3 is built from 15 residues. Trimming cost V 0 bases and J 2 bases, with 7 bases left between them. The CDR3 DNA follows: TGTGCCATCAGTGAGTCTGACAGAAACACCGGGGAGCTGTTTTTT. Protein: CAISESDRNTGELFF.

The V and J genes are TRBV6-1 and TRBJ2-6; maybe TRBD1 (5 bases). Trimming cost V 3 bases and J 4 bases, with 10 bases left between them. Germline values: CDR1 MNHNS, CDR2 SASEGT. This CDR3 region has 15 residues. CDR3 DNA: TGTGCCAGCAGTGATAGGGGCTCCGGGGCCAACGTCCTGACTTTC. This sequence encodes CASSDRGSGANVLTF.

This chain uses TRBV5-6 with TRBJ1-1, with a weak D call TRBD1 (6 bases). Germline CDR1 and CDR2: SGHDT and YYEEEE. V was cut by 0 bases and J by 5 bases, with 11 bases left in between. The CDR3 is made up of 14 amino acids. CDR3 loop: CASSLGGGRTEAFF. In nucleotides, the CDR3 is TGTGCCAGCAGCTTGGGGGGGGGCCGGACTGAAGCTTTCTTT.

V gene TRBV4-1 combines with J gene TRBJ1-2, with 8 bases identical to TRBD1. The CDR3 covers 15 residues. J was trimmed by 7 bases and V by 0 bases; bases with no gene match: 7. Germline lookup yields CDR1 MGHRA and CDR2 YSYEKL. CDR3 region: CASSQEGRGRGGYTF. CDR3 sequence (DNA): TGCGCCAGCAGCCAAGAAGGCAGGGGGCGAGGTGGCTACACCTTC.

This chain connects TRBV2 to TRBJ1-1; 8 bases are shared with TRBD1. Germline V lookup: CDR1 SNHLY, CDR2 FYNNEI. The CDR3 is 15 residues long. The V gene end was trimmed by 3 bases and the J gene end by 1 base; junction bases not matched to a gene: 4. The CDR3 DNA is TGTGCCAGCAGTGACCCGGGACAGGCGAACACTGAAGCTTTCTTT. It translates to CASSDPGQANTEAFF.

This chain uses TRBV19 with TRBJ1-5; TRBD1 is a possible D gene (5 bases). The CDR3 is 15 amino acids. Germline V gives CDR1 LNHDA, CDR2 SQIVND (reference sequence). V gave up 9 bases and J gave up 0 bases, with 15 bases separating them. CDR3 DNA: TGTGCCAGCCAAGAGACAGCTTATAGCAATCAGCCCCAGCATTTT. Its protein product is CASQETAYSNQPQHF.

This clone came up a few times. This chain uses TRBV7-3 with TRBJ2-6, with 9 nucleotides matching TRBD1. J gave up 8 bases and V 6 bases, and 5 bases lay outside the gene matches. This CDR3 contains 14 residues. CDR1 is SGHTA and CDR2 is FQGTGA in the germline V gene. The chain's CDR3 is CASRQTGGTNVLTF. CDR3 sequence (DNA): TGTGCCAGCAGACAAACAGGGGGCACCAACGTCCTGACTTTC.